The clone carrying this T cell receptor (beta chain) was observed a handful of times. Its antigen is as yet unknown. The PCR used 60 Vbeta and 13 Jbeta primers. The table came from immunoSEQ multiplex PCR; TCRdb's copy has only in-frame clones and leaves some out. Of around 100,000 clones in the sample, about 70% were seen once. These data are taken from a study of cytomegalovirus exposure and HLA in healthy donors. Turning to the study itself: Among the 350 to 400 donors who were genotyped, 81% fell in the genetic ancestry cluster that is associated with self-reported Caucasian donors. Broader study findings: In a later analysis, donors in an Asian-associated ancestry cluster reportedly had fewer N-insertions in productive TCRs than the cohort mean. Upon later analysis, HLA-associated TCR beta chains proved more clonally expanded than other, equally common chains.

Per germline, CDR1 SNHLY and CDR2 FYNNEI. The CDR3 loop spans 13 amino acids. Trimming cost V 5 bases and J 9 bases; bases outside gene matches: 4. The sequence was collected from a man between 50 and 59 years old in good health and CMV-seropositive. V usage is TRBV2 and J usage is TRBJ1-6; 7 bases are a match to TRBD1. Sequencing was carried out using PBMCs. Written as DNA, the CDR3 is TGTGCCAGCAGTCCTAGACAGGGTTCACCCCTCCACTTT. This translates into CASSPRQGSPLHF.